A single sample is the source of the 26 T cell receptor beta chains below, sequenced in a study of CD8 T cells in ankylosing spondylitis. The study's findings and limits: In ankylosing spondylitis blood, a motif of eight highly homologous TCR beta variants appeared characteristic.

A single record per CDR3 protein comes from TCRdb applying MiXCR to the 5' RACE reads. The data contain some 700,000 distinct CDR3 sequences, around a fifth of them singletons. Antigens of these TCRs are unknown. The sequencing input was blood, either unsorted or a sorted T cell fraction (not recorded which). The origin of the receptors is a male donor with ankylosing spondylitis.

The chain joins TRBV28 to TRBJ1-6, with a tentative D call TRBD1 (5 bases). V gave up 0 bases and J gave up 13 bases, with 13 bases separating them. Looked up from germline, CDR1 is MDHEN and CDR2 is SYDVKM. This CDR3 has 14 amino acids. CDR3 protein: CASSLWDGGAPLHF. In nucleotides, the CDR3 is TGTGCCAGCAGTTTATGGGACGGGGGAGCGCCCCTCCACTTT.

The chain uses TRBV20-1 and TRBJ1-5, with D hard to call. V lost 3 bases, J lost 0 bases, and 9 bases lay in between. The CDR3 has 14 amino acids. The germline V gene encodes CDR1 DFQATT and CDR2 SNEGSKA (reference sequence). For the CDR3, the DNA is TGCAGTGCTAGTTCCCACAATAGCAATCAGCCCCAGCATTTT. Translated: CSASSHNSNQPQHF.

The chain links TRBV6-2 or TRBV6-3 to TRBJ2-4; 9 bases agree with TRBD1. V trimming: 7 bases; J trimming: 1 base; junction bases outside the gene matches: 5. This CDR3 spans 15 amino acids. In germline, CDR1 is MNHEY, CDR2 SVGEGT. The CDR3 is CASTRQGVAKNIQYF. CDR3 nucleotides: TGTGCCAGCACCCGACAGGGGGTCGCCAAAAACATTCAGTACTTC.

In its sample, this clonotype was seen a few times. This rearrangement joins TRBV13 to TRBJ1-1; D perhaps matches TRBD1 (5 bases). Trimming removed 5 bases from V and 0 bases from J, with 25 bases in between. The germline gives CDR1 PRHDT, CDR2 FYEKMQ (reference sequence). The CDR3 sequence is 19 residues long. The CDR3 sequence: CASSNPADTPRGLNTEAFF. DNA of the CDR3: TGTGCCAGCAGCAATCCGGCGGACACCCCTCGCGGATTGAACACTGAAGCTTTCTTT. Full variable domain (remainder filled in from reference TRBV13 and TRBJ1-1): AAGVIQSPRHLIKEKRETATLKCYPIPRHDTVYWYQQGPGQDPQFLISFYEKMQSDKGSIPDRFSAQQFSDYHSELNMSSLELGDSALYFCASSNPADTPRGLNTEAFFGQGTRLTVV.

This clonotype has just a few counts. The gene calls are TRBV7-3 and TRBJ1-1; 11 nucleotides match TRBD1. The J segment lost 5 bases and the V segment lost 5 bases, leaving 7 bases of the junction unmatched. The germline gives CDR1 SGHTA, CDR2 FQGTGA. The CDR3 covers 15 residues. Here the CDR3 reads CASSRTGGAGTEAFF. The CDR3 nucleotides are TGTGCCAGCAGCAGGACAGGGGGCGCGGGTACTGAAGCTTTCTTT.

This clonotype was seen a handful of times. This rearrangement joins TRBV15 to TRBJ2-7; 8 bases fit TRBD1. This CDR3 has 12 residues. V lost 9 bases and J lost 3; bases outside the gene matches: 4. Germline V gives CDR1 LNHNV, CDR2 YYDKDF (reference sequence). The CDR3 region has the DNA TGTGCCACAAGTGGGACAGGCTACGAGCAGTACTTC. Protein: CATSGTGYEQYF.

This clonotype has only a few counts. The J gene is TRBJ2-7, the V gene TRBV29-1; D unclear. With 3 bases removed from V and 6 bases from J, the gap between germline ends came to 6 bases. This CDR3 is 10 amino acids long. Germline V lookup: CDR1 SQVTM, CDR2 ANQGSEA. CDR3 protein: CSVEESEQYF. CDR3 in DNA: TGCAGCGTTGAGGAGTCCGAGCAGTACTTC.

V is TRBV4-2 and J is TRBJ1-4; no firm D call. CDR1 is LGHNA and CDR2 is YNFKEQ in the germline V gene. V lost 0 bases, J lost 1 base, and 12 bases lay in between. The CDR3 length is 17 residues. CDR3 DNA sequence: TGTGCCAGCAGCCAAGAAGTGGTCGACGTAACTAATGAAAAACTGTTTTTT. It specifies CASSQEVVDVTNEKLFF.

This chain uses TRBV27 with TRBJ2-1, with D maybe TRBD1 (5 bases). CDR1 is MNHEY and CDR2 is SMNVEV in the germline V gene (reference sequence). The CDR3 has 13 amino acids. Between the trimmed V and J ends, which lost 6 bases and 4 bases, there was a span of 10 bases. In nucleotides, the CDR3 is TGTGCCAGCAGGATACAGGAATACAATGAGCAGTTCTTC. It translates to CASRIQEYNEQFF.

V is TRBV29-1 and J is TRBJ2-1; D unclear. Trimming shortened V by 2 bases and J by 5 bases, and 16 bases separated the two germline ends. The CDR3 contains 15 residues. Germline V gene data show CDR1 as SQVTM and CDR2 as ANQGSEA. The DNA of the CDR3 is TGCAGCGTTGAATGGGTTTATCGGTCGGACAATGAGCAGTTCTTC. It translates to CSVEWVYRSDNEQFF.

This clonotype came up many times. Written as DNA, the CDR3 is TGTGCCAGCAGCCGACTGACTAGCGGGAGCTCCTACAATGAGCAGTTCTTC. It encodes CASSRLTSGSSYNEQFF. The V and J genes are TRBV7-8 and TRBJ2-1; 12 bases map to TRBD2. V shed 5 bases, J shed 0 bases, and the junction held 5 bases outside the gene matches. Germline CDR1 is SGHVS and CDR2 is FQNEAQ. This CDR3 region has 17 residues.

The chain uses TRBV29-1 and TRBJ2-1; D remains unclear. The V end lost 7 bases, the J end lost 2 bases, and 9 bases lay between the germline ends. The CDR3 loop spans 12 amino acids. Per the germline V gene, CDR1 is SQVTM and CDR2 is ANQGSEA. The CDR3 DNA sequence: TGCAGCGCCGGGTCGCCCTACAATGAGCAGTTCTTC. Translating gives CSAGSPYNEQFF.

The CDR3 sequence is CSVQGGTGEQYF. The CDR3 coding sequence is TGCAGCGTTCAAGGTGGGACAGGCGAGCAGTACTTC. This chain joins TRBV29-1 and TRBJ2-7; 8 bases agree with TRBD1. Germline V gene lookup returns CDR1 SQVTM and CDR2 ANQGSEA. Trimming removed 5 bases from V and 6 bases from J; junction bases left unmatched: 6. The CDR3 is 12 amino acids.

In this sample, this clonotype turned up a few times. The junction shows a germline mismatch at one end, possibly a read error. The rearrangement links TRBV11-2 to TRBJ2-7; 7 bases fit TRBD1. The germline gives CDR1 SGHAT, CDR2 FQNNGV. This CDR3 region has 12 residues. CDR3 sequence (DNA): TGTGCCAGCAGCTTACGCACGGGACAGCACTACTTC. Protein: CASSLRTGQHYF.

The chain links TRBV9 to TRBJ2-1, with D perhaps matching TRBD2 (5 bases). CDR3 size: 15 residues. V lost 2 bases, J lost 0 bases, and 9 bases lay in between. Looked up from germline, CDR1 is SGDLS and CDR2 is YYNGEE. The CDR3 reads CASSVGVRSYNEQFF. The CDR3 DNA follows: TGTGCCAGCAGCGTCGGGGTCCGCTCCTACAATGAGCAGTTCTTC. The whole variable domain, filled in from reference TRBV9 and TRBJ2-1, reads DSGVTQTPKHLITATGQRVTLRCSPRSGDLSVYWYQQSLDQGLQFLIQYYNGEERAKGNILERFSAQQFPDLHSELNLSSLELGDSALYFCASSVGVRSYNEQFFGPGTRLTVL.

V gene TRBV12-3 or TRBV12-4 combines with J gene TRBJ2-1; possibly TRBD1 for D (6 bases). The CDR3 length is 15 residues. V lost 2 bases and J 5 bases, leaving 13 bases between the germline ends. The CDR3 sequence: CASSLRQGYDNEQFF. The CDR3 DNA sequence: TGTGCCAGCAGTTTAAGGCAGGGGTACGACAATGAGCAGTTCTTC.

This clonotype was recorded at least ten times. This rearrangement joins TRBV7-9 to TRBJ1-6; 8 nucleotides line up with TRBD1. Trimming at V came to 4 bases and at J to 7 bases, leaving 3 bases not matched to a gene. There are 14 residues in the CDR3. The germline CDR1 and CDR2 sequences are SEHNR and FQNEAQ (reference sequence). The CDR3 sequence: CASSSGQANSPLHF. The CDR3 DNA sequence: TGTGCCAGCAGCTCGGGACAGGCAAATTCACCCCTCCACTTT.

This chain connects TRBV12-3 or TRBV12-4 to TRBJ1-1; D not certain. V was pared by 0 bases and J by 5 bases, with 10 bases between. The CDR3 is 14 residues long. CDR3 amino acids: CASSLALPLTEAFF. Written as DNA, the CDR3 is TGTGCCAGCAGTTTAGCGCTACCACTTACTGAAGCTTTCTTT.

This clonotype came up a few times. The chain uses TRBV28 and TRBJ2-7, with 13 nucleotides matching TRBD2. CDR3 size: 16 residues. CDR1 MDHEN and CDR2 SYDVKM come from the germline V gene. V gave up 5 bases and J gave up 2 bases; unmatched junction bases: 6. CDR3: CASSPHGTSGTYEQYF. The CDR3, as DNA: TGTGCCAGCAGTCCACACGGGACTAGCGGGACCTACGAGCAGTACTTC. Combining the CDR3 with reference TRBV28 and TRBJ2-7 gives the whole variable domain DVKVTQSSRYLVKRTGEKVFLECVQDMDHENMFWYRQDPGLGLRLIYFSYDVKMKEKGDIPEGYSVSREKKERFSLILESASTNQTSMYLCASSPHGTSGTYEQYFGPGTRLTVT.

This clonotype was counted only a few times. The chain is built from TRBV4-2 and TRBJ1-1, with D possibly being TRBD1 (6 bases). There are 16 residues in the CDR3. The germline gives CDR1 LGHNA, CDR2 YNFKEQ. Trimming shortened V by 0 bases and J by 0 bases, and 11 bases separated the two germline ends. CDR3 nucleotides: TGTGCCAGCAGCCAAGACCCGGGGGCCATGAACACTGAAGCTTTCTTT. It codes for CASSQDPGAMNTEAFF.

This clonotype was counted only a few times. CDR3 coding DNA: TGCAGTGCTAGGCCCGCCCGTGGACCCTCCTACAATGAGCAGTTCTTC. It translates to CSARPARGPSYNEQFF. V and J are TRBV20-1 and TRBJ2-1, with D unresolved. The CDR3 extends over 16 amino acids. The V end was cut by 3 bases, the J end by 0 bases, with 15 bases between. Germline V gives CDR1 DFQATT, CDR2 SNEGSKA (reference sequence).

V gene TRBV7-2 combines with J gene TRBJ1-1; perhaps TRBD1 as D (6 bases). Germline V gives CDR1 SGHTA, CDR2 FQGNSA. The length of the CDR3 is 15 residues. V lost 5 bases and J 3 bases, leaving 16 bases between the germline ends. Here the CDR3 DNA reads TGTGCCAGCAGCCTCCTAATTGGGGGCTACACTGAAGCTTTCTTT. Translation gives CASSLLIGGYTEAFF.

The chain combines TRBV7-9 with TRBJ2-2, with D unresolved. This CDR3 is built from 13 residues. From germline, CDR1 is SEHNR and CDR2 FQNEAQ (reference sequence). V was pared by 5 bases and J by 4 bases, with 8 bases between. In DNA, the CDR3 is TGTGCCAGCAGCGCATTAAGCACCGGGGAGCTGTTTTTT. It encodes CASSALSTGELFF.

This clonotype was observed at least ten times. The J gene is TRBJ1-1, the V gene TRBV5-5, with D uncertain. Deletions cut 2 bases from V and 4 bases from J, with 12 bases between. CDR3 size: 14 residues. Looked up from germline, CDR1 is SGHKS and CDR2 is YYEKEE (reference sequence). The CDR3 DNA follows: TGTGCCAGCAGCTTCCTGCCTGGAACCACTGAAGCTTTCTTT. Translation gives CASSFLPGTTEAFF.

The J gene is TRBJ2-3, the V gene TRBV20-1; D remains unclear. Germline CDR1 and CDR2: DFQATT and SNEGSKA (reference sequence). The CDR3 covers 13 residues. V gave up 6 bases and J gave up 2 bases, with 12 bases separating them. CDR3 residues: CSASKEVTDTQYF. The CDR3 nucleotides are TGCAGTGCGAGTAAGGAAGTCACAGATACGCAGTATTTT.

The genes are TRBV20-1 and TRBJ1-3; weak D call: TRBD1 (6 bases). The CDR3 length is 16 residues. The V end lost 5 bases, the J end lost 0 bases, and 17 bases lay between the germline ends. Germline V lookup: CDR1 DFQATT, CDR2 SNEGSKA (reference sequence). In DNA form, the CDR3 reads TGCAGTGCTCTCCCACGGGGGGCCCCCTCTGGAAACACCATATATTTT. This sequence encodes CSALPRGAPSGNTIYF.